The entry below gives a single TCR beta chain sequence along with its context. No antigen is known for it. This entry belongs to a study of cytomegalovirus exposure and HLA in healthy donors. General study findings and limits: TRBV6-2, TRBV6-3 and some other V segments were excluded as indistinguishable. After further analysis at a later stage, 17,000 or so TCR beta sequences were associated with HLA alleles at 0.05 false discovery rate. It was reported that TCR beta sequences correctly inferred the HLA-A and HLA-B alleles for most subjects.

Amplification used 60 Vbeta primers and 13 Jbeta primers. Only in-frame clones appear in the TCRdb table, and some are missing; sequencing was by immunoSEQ multiplex PCR. The repertoire holds approximately 100,000 clones, with 75% to 90% as singletons. Germline V gene sequence: CDR1 SGDLS, CDR2 YYNGEE. Trimming stripped 3 bases from V and 4 bases from J, with 16 bases between. This CDR3 region has 15 residues. This TCR derives from a man aged 30-40 years in good health and CMV-seronegative. V and J are TRBV9 and TRBJ1-1; possibly TRBD1 for D (6 bases). Material for sequencing was PBMCs. CDR3 protein: CASSASPLQGTEAFF. CDR3 coding DNA: TGTGCCAGCAGCGCTAGCCCCCTACAGGGCACTGAAGCTTTCTTT.